What follows are 2 T cell receptor beta chains derived from one specimen sequenced in a study of T cell responses to AZD1222 COVID-19 vaccine. The table came from immunoSEQ multiplex PCR; TCRdb's copy has only in-frame clones and leaves some out. This sample has approximately 60,000 clones, with about 79% found just once. The sequences come from peripheral blood, collected on day 0 of AZD1222 vaccination. The source of these receptors is an adult in good health.

This chain connects TRBV10-3 to TRBJ1-2; D remains unclear. CDR3 length equals 13 residues. Trimming shortened V by 10 bases and J by 7 bases, and 19 bases separated the two germline ends. Germline V gives CDR1 ENHRY, CDR2 SYGVKD. The CDR3 protein is CANSETRESGYTF. In nucleotides, the CDR3 is TGTGCCAACTCTGAGACAAGGGAGAGTGGCTACACCTTC.

This clone has just a few counts. The chain joins TRBV18 to TRBJ1-6; D is perhaps TRBD1 (5 bases). Germline V gene data show CDR1 as KGHSH and CDR2 as LQKENI. The germline V and J ends were trimmed by 2 bases and 9 bases, with 17 bases remaining between them. This CDR3 has 16 amino acids. CDR3 nucleotides: TGTGCCAGCTCACCAGCAGGGTGGCCTATATTTTCACCCCTCCACTTT. It yields the protein CASSPAGWPIFSPLHF.